This T cell receptor (beta chain) was profiled in a study of T cell responses to AZD1222 COVID-19 vaccine. TCRdb's copy holds only in-frame clones and misses some; the assay was immunoSEQ multiplex PCR. The sample carries about 72,000 clones, roughly nine tenths recorded once. Trimming took 6 bases from V and 6 from J, leaving 12 bases between them. This CDR3 comprises 12 residues. Germline CDR1 reads SGHVS; CDR2 reads FQNEAQ. This chain joins TRBV7-8 and TRBJ2-7, with D possibly being TRBD1 (6 bases). The sequence was obtained from an adult who received the AZD1222 COVID-19 vaccine. The sample was peripheral blood, taken 28 days after the second AZD1222 dose. The CDR3 reads CASSWPGAEQYF. CDR3 sequence (DNA): TGTGCCAGCAGTTGGCCAGGGGCCGAGCAGTACTTC.